The 10 T cell receptor beta chains given below trace back to one sample, sequenced in a study of siplizumab effects on memory and regulatory T cells. The protocol was immunoSEQ multiplex PCR, while the TCRdb copy is restricted to in-frame clones and leaves out a portion. The sample shows approximately 100,000 clones, around 90% of them seen only once. What was sequenced was non-Treg CD4+ T cells sorted from blood. The source of these receptors is a human donor in good health.

V and J are TRBV18 and TRBJ2-2; 12 bases are a match to TRBD2. This CDR3 is built from 17 residues. With 0 bases clipped from V and 4 bases from J, the junction kept 3 bases outside the gene matches. The germline V gene has CDR1 KGHSH and CDR2 LQKENI. The CDR3 coding sequence is TGTGCCAGCTCACCACCCTCACTAGCGGGAGGCACCGGGGAGCTGTTTTTT. Its translation: CASSPPSLAGGTGELFF.

The rearrangement uses TRBV7-2 and TRBJ2-7; possibly TRBD1 for D (5 bases). Trimming cost V 5 bases and J 3 bases, with 8 bases left between them. The germline V gene has CDR1 SGHTA and CDR2 FQGNSA. The CDR3 loop spans 12 amino acids. The CDR3 loop reads CASSKTGYEQYF. The CDR3 nucleotides read TGTGCCAGCAGCAAAACAGGCTACGAGCAGTACTTC.

The chain carries TRBV18 and TRBJ2-5; D unclear. The germline V and J ends were trimmed by 6 bases and 5 bases, with 10 bases remaining between them. The CDR3 totals 12 residues. Per the germline V gene, CDR1 is KGHSH and CDR2 is LQKENI. CDR3 sequence reads: CASSNPQETQYF. CDR3 nucleotide sequence: TGTGCCAGCTCCAATCCCCAGGAGACCCAGTACTTC.

V and J are TRBV6-5 and TRBJ1-2; D gene unclear. This CDR3 contains 15 residues. The V end lost 6 bases, the J end lost 1 base, and 15 bases lay between the germline ends. The germline V gene has CDR1 MNHEY and CDR2 SVGAGI. The CDR3 here is CASSQRGLFNYGYTF. DNA of the CDR3: TGTGCCAGCAGCCAACGTGGTCTGTTTAACTATGGCTACACCTTC.

The chain employs TRBV2 and TRBJ1-1; D is undetermined. V lost 0 bases and J 9 bases, leaving 5 bases between the germline ends. Germline V gene data show CDR1 as SNHLY and CDR2 as FYNNEI. This CDR3 is 11 amino acids long. The CDR3 DNA follows: TGTGCCAGCAGTGAAGCGTATAAAGCTTTCTTT. The encoded protein is CASSEAYKAFF.

The V call is TRBV19, the J call TRBJ2-1; 9 positions agree with TRBD1. The CDR3 covers 15 residues. The junction had 4 bases not matched to a gene; V was cut back by 6 bases and J by 1 base. Germline V gives CDR1 LNHDA, CDR2 SQIVND (reference sequence). The CDR3 bases are TGTGCCAGTAGCCAGGGACAGGGTTCCTACAATGAGCAGTTCTTC. Residues: CASSQGQGSYNEQFF.

The CDR3 nucleotides are TGCGCCAGCAGCTTGGACATGGGAAGGACTGAAGCTTTCTTT. It codes for CASSLDMGRTEAFF. This chain links TRBV5-1 with TRBJ1-1; D gene uncertain. Trimming shortened V by 0 bases and J by 5 bases, and 11 bases separated the two germline ends. Germline loops: CDR1 SGHRS, CDR2 YFSETQ. This CDR3 is built from 14 residues.

This chain uses TRBV5-5 with TRBJ2-2; TRBD1 might be the D (6 bases). CDR1 SGHKS and CDR2 YYEKEE come from the germline V gene (reference sequence). The CDR3 has 16 residues. V lost 0 bases to trimming and J lost 5 bases, with 14 bases between them. The CDR3 bases are TGTGCCAGCAGCTTGGAGATGGGGGCGGGTACCGGGGAGCTGTTTTTT. Encoded protein: CASSLEMGAGTGELFF. The variable domain in full, with the rest retrieved from reference TRBV5-5 and TRBJ2-2, is DAGVTQSPTHLIKTRGQQVTLRCSPISGHKSVSWYQQVLGQGPQFIFQYYEKEERGRGNFPDRFSARQFPNYSSELNVNALLLGDSALYLCASSLEMGAGTGELFFGEGSRLTVL.

Only one count was recorded for this clone. J is TRBJ1-4 and V is TRBV25-1; D not resolved. Looked up from germline, CDR1 is MGHDK and CDR2 is SYGVNS. The V end lost 1 base, the J end lost 8 bases, and 5 bases lay between the germline ends. The CDR3 has 12 residues. The chain's CDR3 is CASSEFGEKLFF. The CDR3 bases are TGTGCCAGCAGTGAATTTGGCGAAAAACTGTTTTTT.

This clone appeared a single time. The rearrangement links TRBV21-1 to TRBJ1-1. TRBV21-1 is a known pseudogene. This CDR3 is 14 amino acids long. CDR3 in DNA: TGTGCCAGCAGCCCCCCCGGGGGAAACACTGAAGCTTTCTTT. This encodes CASSPPGGNTEAFF.